These 21 T cell receptor beta chains were sequenced from one sample in a study of T cells after somatic rescue of genetic block. The data were produced by immunoSEQ multiplex PCR, yet TCRdb's version contains in-frame clones alone and is incomplete. The data show 85,000 to 90,000 clones, about 87% seen once. The sequenced sample was peripheral blood mononuclear cells (PBMCs). The receptors originated from a woman younger than 35.

The rearrangement joins TRBV11-2 to TRBJ2-3; maybe TRBD2 (6 bases). Deletions cut 3 bases from V and 5 bases from J, with 9 bases between. The CDR3 consists of 13 residues. Germline CDR1 reads SGHAT; CDR2 reads FQNNGV. The CDR3, as DNA: TGTGCCAGCAGCTTCACCGGGGGAGATACGCAGTATTTT. Its protein product is CASSFTGGDTQYF.

The J gene is TRBJ2-7, the V gene TRBV5-1, with D unclear. There are 15 residues in the CDR3. The V and J ends lost 1 base and 1 base respectively, with 12 bases between them. Germline V gives CDR1 SGHRS, CDR2 YFSETQ. CDR3 coding DNA: TGCGCCAGCAGCTTGTTCCGGACCTTGTCCTACGAGCAGTACTTC. Protein: CASSLFRTLSYEQYF.

The V call is TRBV6-4, the J call TRBJ2-2, with D perhaps TRBD2 (6 bases). Germline loops: CDR1 MRHNA, CDR2 SNTAGT. This CDR3 region has 15 residues. Deletions cut 7 bases from V and 7 bases from J, with 19 bases between. The CDR3 region has the DNA TGTGCCAGCACTATGCGGGCGGGACCGAGCGGGGAGCTGTTTTTT. As protein: CASTMRAGPSGELFF.

The V call is TRBV27, the J call TRBJ1-5; D is uncertain. V was shortened by 1 base and J by 2 bases, with 15 bases between the two germline ends. The CDR3 sequence is 17 residues long. Per the germline V gene, CDR1 is MNHEY and CDR2 is SMNVEV (reference sequence). Here the CDR3 reads CASSLLGLPRGNQPQHF. CDR3 DNA: TGTGCCAGCAGTTTATTAGGGCTCCCTCGGGGCAATCAGCCCCAGCATTTT.

V is TRBV9 and J is TRBJ2-5; D gene unclear. This CDR3 is built from 13 residues. The V end was cut by 2 bases, the J end by 4 bases, with 9 bases between. In germline, CDR1 is SGDLS, CDR2 YYNGEE. The CDR3 nucleotides are TGTGCCAGCAGCGTTGGCCCGAGAGAGACCCAGTACTTC. It yields the protein CASSVGPRETQYF.

The CDR3 DNA reads TGTGCCAGCAGTTTCTCGGGGACAGTGAGGGAGCAGTACTTC. Residues: CASSFSGTVREQYF. J is TRBJ2-7 and V is TRBV6-5, with 7 bases that match TRBD1. Germline loops: CDR1 MNHEY, CDR2 SVGAGI. CDR3 length: 14 amino acids. V trimming: 4 bases; J trimming: 7 bases; junction bases outside the gene matches: 10.

The chain couples TRBV6-5 to TRBJ2-1; D may be TRBD1 or TRBD2 (5 bases each). CDR1 MNHEY and CDR2 SVGAGI come from the germline V gene. The CDR3 consists of 14 residues. V lost 6 bases to trimming and J lost 9 bases, with 18 bases between them. CDR3 sequence: CASSPPVRGVEQFF. CDR3 in DNA: TGTGCCAGCAGCCCCCCCGTCCGGGGCGTTGAGCAGTTCTTC.

This sequence joins TRBV5-1 and TRBJ1-1, with 9 bases identical to TRBD1. Germline loops: CDR1 SGHRS, CDR2 YFSETQ. CDR3 size: 14 residues. V was pared by 3 bases and J by 5 bases, with 5 bases of the junction left unmatched. CDR3 DNA sequence: TGCGCCAGCAGCTGGGCAGGGACAGGGACTGAAGCTTTCTTT. Protein sequence: CASSWAGTGTEAFF. Full variable domain (outside the CDR3, taken from reference TRBV5-1 and TRBJ1-1): KAGVTQTPRYLIKTRGQQVTLSCSPISGHRSVSWYQQTPGQGLQFLFEYFSETQRNKGNFPGRFSGRQFSNSRSEMNVSTLELGDSALYLCASSWAGTGTEAFFGQGTRLTVV.

This clone was detected only once. The chain has TRBV7-8 and TRBJ2-7; the D is unclear. Germline V lookup: CDR1 SGHVS, CDR2 FQNEAQ. The length of the CDR3 is 16 residues. V lost 0 bases, J lost 7 bases, and 19 bases lay in between. CDR3: CASSLAIGVRPREQYF. DNA for the CDR3: TGTGCCAGCAGCTTAGCGATCGGAGTGCGCCCGCGGGAGCAGTACTTC.

This rearrangement joins TRBV5-1 to TRBJ2-1, with 11 nucleotides matching TRBD2. The CDR3 has 18 residues. Germline CDR1 reads SGHRS; CDR2 reads YFSETQ. The junction had 8 bases not matched to a gene; V was cut back by 3 bases and J by 0 bases. The CDR3 nucleotides are TGCGCCAGCAGCTGGACTGGGACTAGCGGCCGCTCCTACAATGAGCAGTTCTTC. This encodes CASSWTGTSGRSYNEQFF.

The chain couples TRBV28 to TRBJ2-1; 8 bases line up with TRBD2. Germline V gives CDR1 MDHEN, CDR2 SYDVKM. The V and J ends lost 5 bases and 3 bases, in that order; junction bases with no gene match: 12. CDR3 size: 17 residues. The CDR3 is CASSQTRAGEIYNEQFF. CDR3 nucleotide sequence: TGTGCCAGCAGTCAAACGCGAGCGGGAGAGATCTACAATGAGCAGTTCTTC.

This chain connects TRBV11-3 to TRBJ2-7; 7 bases are a match to TRBD2. J lost 3 bases, V lost 1 base, and 6 bases had no gene match. CDR3 length: 15 amino acids. Germline CDR1 is SGHNT and CDR2 is YENEEA. The CDR3 loop is CASSLVAWEGYEQYF. DNA of the CDR3: TGTGCCAGCAGCTTAGTTGCTTGGGAGGGCTACGAGCAGTACTTC.

This clone has more than one count but fewer than ten. The V and J genes are TRBV2 and TRBJ1-1, with a weak D call TRBD1 (5 bases). CDR3 length: 13 amino acids. The V gene lost 4 bases and the J gene lost 4 bases, with 10 bases spanning the gap. Germline CDR1 reads SNHLY; CDR2 reads FYNNEI. The CDR3 loop reads CASSVGTGTEAFF. The CDR3 DNA follows: TGTGCCAGCAGTGTGGGGACCGGCACTGAAGCTTTCTTT.

The chain links TRBV19 to TRBJ2-1, with TRBD2 matching over 11 bases. The V gene's germline CDR1 is LNHDA and CDR2 SQIVND (reference sequence). CDR3 size: 16 residues. With V trimmed by 8 bases and J by 4 bases, 10 bases remained unmatched. The CDR3 is CASVSIAGGLYNEQFF. The CDR3 DNA reads TGTGCCAGTGTAAGCATAGCGGGAGGGCTATACAATGAGCAGTTCTTC.

This clone occurred once. This chain connects TRBV5-1 to TRBJ1-4; D is undetermined. This CDR3 has 14 residues. V dropped 3 bases and J dropped 4 bases, with 10 bases sitting between them. Germline V gives CDR1 SGHRS, CDR2 YFSETQ. CDR3 sequence reads: CASSSGGNNEKLFF. CDR3 bases: TGCGCCAGCAGCTCAGGCGGTAATAATGAAAAACTGTTTTTT.

This chain links TRBV25-1 with TRBJ1-6; D possibly corresponds to TRBD1 (6 bases). The V gene lost 5 bases and the J gene lost 4 bases, with 15 bases spanning the gap. This CDR3 has 16 amino acids. In germline, CDR1 is MGHDK, CDR2 SYGVNS. This CDR3 reads CASSTVRGQYNSPLHF. The CDR3 nucleotides read TGTGCCAGCAGTACTGTTCGGGGGCAGTATAATTCACCCCTCCACTTT.

Only a few counts were recorded for this clone. The rearrangement links TRBV9 to TRBJ2-6; the D is unclear. V was shortened by 3 bases and J by 0 bases, with 13 bases between the two germline ends. Germline V CDR1 and CDR2: SGDLS, YYNGEE. This CDR3 has 17 amino acids. The CDR3 sequence: CASSEPRRPSGANVLTF. In nucleotides, the CDR3 is TGTGCCAGCAGCGAGCCCCGACGGCCCTCTGGGGCCAACGTCCTGACTTTC.

The table lists this clone with a few counts. The rearrangement links TRBV9 to TRBJ2-1, with TRBD2 as a possible D gene (6 bases). This CDR3 has 15 residues. Trimming removed 5 bases from V and 2 bases from J, with 14 bases in between. Germline V gene lookup returns CDR1 SGDLS and CDR2 YYNGEE. CDR3 nucleotides: TGTGCCAGCAGTGCCGGGACTCAGGCCTACAATGAGCAGTTCTTC. This translates into CASSAGTQAYNEQFF.

The chain carries TRBV28 and TRBJ1-2; 7 nucleotides agree with TRBD1. J lost 5 bases, V lost 2 bases, and 8 bases had no gene match. The CDR3 loop spans 15 amino acids. The germline V gene has CDR1 MDHEN and CDR2 SYDVKM. The CDR3 region has the DNA TGTGCCAGCAGTTTACCTGGACAGGACAGATATGGCTACACCTTC. It is translated as CASSLPGQDRYGYTF.

This chain connects TRBV5-1 to TRBJ1-1, with D possibly being TRBD1 (5 bases). Germline values: CDR1 SGHRS, CDR2 YFSETQ. This CDR3 has 15 residues. V lost 4 bases, J lost 4 bases, and 17 bases lay in between. The CDR3 here is CASSPVGGVGTEAFF. DNA of the CDR3: TGCGCCAGCAGCCCGGTGGGGGGAGTGGGCACTGAAGCTTTCTTT.

This clone came up once. The CDR3 loop is CASSEEGRGVYGYTF. The CDR3 DNA reads TGTGCCAGCAGCGAGGAGGGGAGGGGGGTCTATGGCTACACCTTC. The chain couples TRBV2 to TRBJ1-2; a weak D match, TRBD1 (6 bases). Trimming removed 6 bases at V and 4 bases at J, with 18 bases between. The germline CDR1 and CDR2 sequences are SNHLY and FYNNEI. This CDR3 spans 15 amino acids.